This T cell receptor (beta chain) was sequenced during a study of shared clonotypes between healthy human individuals. Whole-study results and caveats: On the whole, naive subsets had larger estimated richness than memory subsets had.

As to this clone: Its antigen is unidentified.

The CDR3 consists of 15 residues. Germline V CDR1 and CDR2: ENHRY, SYGVKD. Trimming took off 8 bases at V and 2 bases at J, with 15 bases between the two ends. The naive CD8 subset, CD45RO-negative cells positively selected for CCR7, excluded terminally differentiated effector memory CD45RA+ cells. All participating donors were Caucasian adults from Nashville, Tennessee. Deep was the level at which the assay was run. Libraries were prepared by immunoSEQ multiplex PCR; TCRdb keeps only in-frame clonotypes and omits some of them. The repertoire holds 2 million to 2.5 million clones, with roughly 95% as singletons.

The chain is built from TRBV10-3 and TRBJ2-2; maybe TRBD1 (6 bases). This TCR came from a young man in good health. The sample comprised naive CD8+ T cells sorted from blood. CDR3 in DNA: TGTGCCATCTCCACTCCGGGACACAACACCGGGGAGCTGTTTTTT. Its protein product is CAISTPGHNTGELFF.